These T cell receptor beta chains were read from a single sample in a study of cytomegalovirus exposure and HLA in healthy donors. Sequencing used immunoSEQ multiplex PCR; TCRdb keeps in-frame clones, though not all of them. The sample holds some 160,000 clones, around 80% seen once. Material for sequencing was PBMCs. The receptors were gathered from a male donor in good health and CMV-seronegative. The CDR3 runs from the conserved cysteine through the conserved F or W. A D gene is named only where the DNA matches it firmly. Size tells how often a clone was seen (once, few, many) or the class of an expanded clone, and some rows leave it out.

NA,NA,14,TRBV15,TRBJ2-4,CATSREKLENIQYF,TGTGCCACCAGCAGAGAGAAGCTAGAAAACATTCAGTACTTC
few,TRBD1,16,TRBV9,TRBJ2-7,CASSVGDRGFSYEQYF,TGTGCCAGCAGCGTGGGGGACAGGGGATTCTCCTACGAGCAGTACTTC
NA,NA,16,TRBV7-8,TRBJ1-2,CASSLGAGTLNYGYTF,TGTGCCAGCAGCTTAGGGGCGGGAACACTGAACTATGGCTACACCTTC
NA,NA,14,TRBV29-1,TRBJ2-2,CSVGQAINTGELFF,TGCAGCGTTGGACAGGCGATTAACACCGGGGAGCTGTTTTTT
NA,NA,13,TRBV6-6,TRBJ2-7,CASSYTGRYEQYF,TGTGCCAGCAGTTACACAGGACGATACGAGCAGTACTTC
NA,NA,12,TRBV5-4,TRBJ2-7,CASSYHPGEQYF,TGTGCCAGCAGTTATCATCCGGGAGAGCAGTACTTC
NA,TRBD1,14,TRBV5-1,TRBJ2-1,CASSYRGGNNEQFF,TGCGCCAGCAGCTACAGGGGTGGGAACAATGAGCAGTTCTTC
once,NA,15,TRBV10-3,TRBJ2-3,CAIGAASSGTDTQYF,TGTGCCATCGGGGCGGCGTCTAGCGGCACAGATACGCAGTATTTT
NA,TRBD1,13,TRBV25-1,TRBJ1-1,CASEQGKNTEAFF,TGTGCCAGTGAACAGGGGAAAAACACTGAAGCTTTCTTT
few,TRBD2,13,TRBV29-1,TRBJ2-3,CSLLSGDTDTQYF,TGCAGCCTTCTGAGCGGGGACACAGATACGCAGTATTTT
NA,TRBD1,13,TRBV5-1,TRBJ2-7,CASSFGTAYEQYF,TGCGCCAGCAGCTTTGGGACAGCCTACGAGCAGTACTTC
NA,NA,14,TRBV25-1,TRBJ2-2,CASSEQGYTGELFF,TGTGCCAGCAGTGAACAGGGTTACACCGGGGAGCTGTTTTTT
NA,NA,12,TRBV30,TRBJ1-1,CAWSSGSGVAFF,TGTGCCTGGAGTTCGGGGTCAGGAGTGGCTTTCTTT
NA,TRBD2,15,TRBV7-6,TRBJ2-1,CASSPLAGAGNEQFF,TGTGCCAGCAGCCCCCTAGCGGGGGCGGGGAATGAGCAGTTCTTC
NA,NA,15,TRBV7-2,TRBJ1-5,CASSLAIGSNQPQHF,TGTGCCAGCAGCTTAGCGATTGGCAGCAATCAGCCCCAGCATTTT
few,NA,14,TRBV6-6,TRBJ2-7,CASSSQGLSYEQYF,TGTGCCAGCAGTTCCCAGGGATTATCCTACGAGCAGTACTTC
NA,NA,14,TRBV30,TRBJ1-5,CAWSVQTGSQPQHF,TGTGCCTGGAGTGTACAAACAGGGAGTCAGCCCCAGCATTTT
once,NA,14,TRBV7-9,TRBJ2-7,CASSSTVGSYEQYF,TGTGCCAGCAGCTCCACAGTCGGCTCCTACGAGCAGTACTTC
NA,NA,13,TRBV6-1,TRBJ1-4,CASSVRGNEKLSF,TGTGCCAGCAGTGTCCGGGGGAATGAAAAACTGTCTTTT
once,NA,12,TRBV11-2,TRBJ1-2,CASSFAGNGYTF,TGTGCCAGCAGCTTCGCGGGAAATGGCTACACCTTC
few,TRBD1,15,TRBV5-1,TRBJ2-2,CASRRTGVNTGELFF,TGCGCCAGCAGGCGGACAGGGGTGAACACCGGGGAGCTGTTTTTT
few,TRBD1,16,TRBV11-2,TRBJ1-2,CASSLIRGQGNYGYTF,TGTGCCAGCAGCTTAATTCGGGGACAGGGGAACTATGGCTACACCTTC
NA,TRBD1,14,TRBV5-5,TRBJ1-5,CASTLGTGTQPQHF,TGTGCCAGCACCCTCGGGACAGGGACCCAGCCCCAGCATTTT
NA,NA,15,TRBV19,TRBJ1-3,CASSIGAYAGNTIYF,TGTGCCAGTAGTATAGGCGCATACGCTGGAAACACCATATATTTT
once,TRBD1,13,TRBV7-7,TRBJ2-5,CASSFGRGETQYF,TGTGCTAGCAGCTTCGGCAGGGGGGAGACCCAGTACTTC
NA,NA,14,TRBV6-5,TRBJ1-2,CASSYSAGAHGYTF,TGTGCCAGCAGTTACTCCGCGGGGGCACATGGCTACACCTTC
NA,NA,15,TRBV4-3,TRBJ2-2,CASSQRQEASGELFF,TGCGCCAGCAGCCAGAGACAGGAAGCATCCGGGGAGCTGTTTTTT
NA,TRBD1,14,TRBV6-1,TRBJ1-6,CASRFGQGGSPLHF,TGTGCCAGCAGGTTTGGACAGGGCGGGTCACCCCTCCACTTT
NA,TRBD1,16,TRBV2,TRBJ2-1,CASSYRQGLTHNEQFF,TGTGCCAGCAGTTACCGACAGGGTTTGACCCACAATGAGCAGTTCTTC
NA,NA,15,TRBV7-7,TRBJ2-7,CASSEGVSPRNEQYF,TGTGCCAGCAGCGAAGGGGTCTCCCCGAGGAACGAGCAGTACTTC
NA,NA,14,TRBV6-1,TRBJ1-2,CASSETVTNYGYTF,TGTGCCAGCAGTGAGACAGTAACTAACTATGGCTACACCTTC
NA,TRBD2,15,TRBV30,TRBJ2-3,CAWSGGLLGADTQYF,TGTGCCTGGAGTGGGGGACTACTGGGGGCAGATACGCAGTATTTT
NA,TRBD1,14,TRBV19,TRBJ1-4,CASRNRDSNEKLFF,TGTGCCAGTAGAAACCGGGACAGTAATGAAAAACTGTTTTTT